This is a list of T cell receptor beta chains from one sample in a study of T cell responses to AZD1222 COVID-19 vaccine. TCRdb keeps only in-frame clones here, not all; method: immunoSEQ multiplex PCR. The table lists approximately 68,000 clones, approximately 88% of them singletons. Sequenced material: peripheral blood, taken on day 0 of AZD1222 vaccination. These receptors were taken from an adult in good health. The CDR3 runs from the conserved cysteine through the conserved F or W. Fields, in order: J gene, clone size, V gene, CDR3 protein. Where a row states a size, it is once, few, many or the class of an expanded clone; other rows omit it.

J: TRBJ2-7; size: few; V: TRBV13; CDR3: CASIESGGYEQYF
J: TRBJ2-3; size: NA; V: TRBV5-1; CDR3: CASSVSGSLDTQYF
J: TRBJ2-2; size: NA; V: TRBV7-3; CDR3: CASSLSGELFF
J: TRBJ1-6; size: NA; V: TRBV27; CDR3: CASSFRGSPLHF
J: TRBJ2-2; size: once; V: TRBV27; CDR3: CASSHAGTSTGELFF
J: TRBJ2-1; size: NA; V: TRBV2; CDR3: CASSGTANEQFF
J: TRBJ2-1; size: NA; V: TRBV5-1; CDR3: CASSPTRSYNEQFF
J: TRBJ2-7; size: NA; V: TRBV2; CDR3: CASRLFTYEQYF
J: TRBJ2-7; size: NA; V: TRBV5-8; CDR3: CASSWAPLYEQYF
J: TRBJ2-5; size: NA; V: TRBV5-3; CDR3: CARSWGVGLLYQETQYF
J: TRBJ1-1; size: NA; V: TRBV7-9; CDR3: CASSLASAGHRTEAFF
J: TRBJ2-5; size: NA; V: TRBV15; CDR3: CATSRDARGRETQYF
J: TRBJ1-2; size: NA; V: TRBV13; CDR3: CASSSPKLGANYGYTF
J: TRBJ2-3; size: NA; V: TRBV5-4; CDR3: CASSLEQGSTDTQYF
J: TRBJ2-7; size: NA; V: TRBV27; CDR3: CASSLRGDLSYEQYF
J: TRBJ2-2; size: NA; V: TRBV5-1; CDR3: CASSPAKQGRWTGELFF
J: TRBJ2-7; size: NA; V: TRBV9; CDR3: CASSAHRGGEQYF
J: TRBJ2-3; size: NA; V: TRBV24-1; CDR3: CATSVGNSLDTQYF
J: TRBJ1-1; size: NA; V: TRBV9; CDR3: CASSVGSLGNTEAFF
J: TRBJ2-6; size: NA; V: TRBV14; CDR3: CASSQEGGAGANVLTF
J: TRBJ1-6; size: NA; V: TRBV6-5; CDR3: CASKGYRGNSPLHF
J: TRBJ1-5; size: NA; V: TRBV7-2; CDR3: CASSSTGATGAQHF
J: TRBJ2-3; size: NA; V: TRBV30; CDR3: CAWTRSRTLTQYF
J: TRBJ1-2; size: NA; V: TRBV28; CDR3: CASSWDRGRSGGYTF
J: TRBJ2-2; size: NA; V: TRBV11-3; CDR3: CASSLDLRSTGELFF
J: TRBJ2-7; size: once; V: TRBV30; CDR3: CASTGQGTVDEQYF
J: TRBJ2-1; size: NA; V: TRBV28; CDR3: CASSFGGAFRGDEQFF
J: TRBJ1-1; size: NA; V: TRBV5-5; CDR3: CASTWAATSEAFF
J: TRBJ1-4; size: NA; V: TRBV4-2; CDR3: CASSPQQTVATNEKLFF
J: TRBJ2-7; size: few; V: TRBV2; CDR3: CASSVSIYEQYF
J: TRBJ1-3; size: NA; V: TRBV29-1; CDR3: CSCDSLSGNTIYF
J: TRBJ2-7; size: NA; V: TRBV2; CDR3: CASSEAGQLSYEQYF
J: TRBJ1-3; size: NA; V: TRBV25-1; CDR3: CASSGAGSSGNTIYF
J: TRBJ2-5; size: NA; V: TRBV7-9; CDR3: CASSPPGTETQYF
J: TRBJ1-6; size: NA; V: TRBV7-2; CDR3: CASSFRQGRNSPLHF
J: TRBJ2-3; size: NA; V: TRBV10-3; CDR3: CAISETDGDTQYF
J: TRBJ2-7; size: NA; V: TRBV5-4; CDR3: CASSLEGQGVYEQYF
J: TRBJ1-3; size: NA; V: TRBV10-3; CDR3: CAISGGHDGNTIYF
J: TRBJ2-5; size: NA; V: TRBV27; CDR3: CASSRNGLAGQETQYF
J: TRBJ2-7; size: NA; V: TRBV19; CDR3: CATRGQSYEQYF
J: TRBJ1-5; size: NA; V: TRBV18; CDR3: CASSPNGGSNQPQHF
J: TRBJ1-4; size: NA; V: TRBV19; CDR3: CASSIGQAGNEKLFF
J: TRBJ1-1; size: NA; V: TRBV27; CDR3: CASSLSRGTEAFF
J: TRBJ1-5; size: NA; V: TRBV20-1; CDR3: CSASGQGDQPQHF
J: TRBJ1-1; size: once; V: TRBV18; CDR3: CASEGQGGTEAFF
J: TRBJ2-7; size: once; V: TRBV4-2; CDR3: CASSQSGGGWLEQYF
J: TRBJ1-3; size: NA; V: TRBV28; CDR3: CASSDSGNTIYF
J: TRBJ1-1; size: NA; V: TRBV6-5; CDR3: CASSYLSPEGNTEAFF
J: TRBJ2-6; size: NA; V: TRBV7-9; CDR3: CASSPTTGFGANVLTF
J: TRBJ2-7; size: NA; V: TRBV6-5; CDR3: CASSYIGQGANEQYF
J: TRBJ2-7; size: NA; V: TRBV10-1; CDR3: CASSAVAGGSYEQYF
J: TRBJ2-5; size: NA; V: TRBV5-1; CDR3: CASSLGRISRETQYF
J: TRBJ2-7; size: NA; V: TRBV6-2/TRBV6-3; CDR3: CASSKTSGSGYEQYF
J: TRBJ2-5; size: NA; V: TRBV2; CDR3: CASSDRWASETQYF